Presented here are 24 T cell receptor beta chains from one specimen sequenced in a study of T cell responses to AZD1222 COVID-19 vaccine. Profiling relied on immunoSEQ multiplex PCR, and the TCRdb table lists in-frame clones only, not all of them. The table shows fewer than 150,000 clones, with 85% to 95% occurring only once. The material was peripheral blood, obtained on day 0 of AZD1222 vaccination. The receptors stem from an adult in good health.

CDR3 protein: CASSITGRPYSNQPQHF. CDR3 nucleotide sequence: TGTGCCAGTAGTATAACAGGGAGGCCTTATAGCAATCAGCCCCAGCATTTT. The V and J genes are TRBV19 and TRBJ1-5; D might be TRBD1 (6 bases). Trimming removed 2 bases at V and 0 bases at J, with 14 bases between. Germline loops: CDR1 LNHDA, CDR2 SQIVND (reference sequence). The CDR3 spans 17 residues.

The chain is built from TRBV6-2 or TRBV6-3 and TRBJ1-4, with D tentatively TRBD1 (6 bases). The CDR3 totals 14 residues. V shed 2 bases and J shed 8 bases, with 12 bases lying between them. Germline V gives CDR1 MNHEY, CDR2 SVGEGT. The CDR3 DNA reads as TGTGCCAGCAGTTACCGAAACAGGGCGGAAAAACTGTTTTTT. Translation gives CASSYRNRAEKLFF.

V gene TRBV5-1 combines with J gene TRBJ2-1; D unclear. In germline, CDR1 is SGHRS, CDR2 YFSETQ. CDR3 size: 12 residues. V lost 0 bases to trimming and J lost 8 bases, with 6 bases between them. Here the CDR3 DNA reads TGCGCCAGCAGCTTGGAGTCCCATGAGCAGTTCTTC. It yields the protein CASSLESHEQFF. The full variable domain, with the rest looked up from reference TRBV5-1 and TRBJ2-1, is KAGVTQTPRYLIKTRGQQVTLSCSPISGHRSVSWYQQTPGQGLQFLFEYFSETQRNKGNFPGRFSGRQFSNSRSEMNVSTLELGDSALYLCASSLESHEQFFGPGTRLTVL.

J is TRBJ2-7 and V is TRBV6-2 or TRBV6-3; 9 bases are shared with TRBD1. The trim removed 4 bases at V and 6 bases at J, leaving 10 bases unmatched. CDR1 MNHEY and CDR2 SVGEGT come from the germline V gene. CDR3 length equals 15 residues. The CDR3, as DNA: TGTGCCAGCAGTTTGGACAGGGGCCCGCCACGCGAGCAGTACTTC. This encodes CASSLDRGPPREQYF.

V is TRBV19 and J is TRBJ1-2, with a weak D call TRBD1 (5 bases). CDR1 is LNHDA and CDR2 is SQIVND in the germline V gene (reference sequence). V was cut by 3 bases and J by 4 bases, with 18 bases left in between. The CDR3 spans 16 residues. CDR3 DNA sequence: TGTGCCAGTAGTATGTTGCGTCAGGGAGAGGGCTATGGCTACACCTTC. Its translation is CASSMLRQGEGYGYTF.

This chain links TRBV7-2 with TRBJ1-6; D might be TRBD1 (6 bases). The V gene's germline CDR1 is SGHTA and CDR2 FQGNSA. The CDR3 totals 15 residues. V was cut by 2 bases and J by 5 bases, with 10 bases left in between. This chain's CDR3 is CASSLSAGDNSPLHF. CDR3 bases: TGTGCCAGCAGCTTAAGTGCAGGGGATAATTCACCCCTCCACTTT. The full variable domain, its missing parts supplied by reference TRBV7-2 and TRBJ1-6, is GAGVSQSPSNKVTEKGKDVELRCDPISGHTALYWYRQSLGQGLEFLIYFQGNSAPDKSGLPSDRFSAERTGGSVSTLTIQRTQQEDSAVYLCASSLSAGDNSPLHFGNGTRLTVT.

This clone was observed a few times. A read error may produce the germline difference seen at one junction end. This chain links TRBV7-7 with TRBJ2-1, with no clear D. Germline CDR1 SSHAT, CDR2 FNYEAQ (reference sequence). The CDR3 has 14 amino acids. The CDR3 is CASSPGPPVNEQFF. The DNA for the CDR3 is TGTGCTAGCAGCCCCGGCCCACCGGTGAATGAGCAGTTCTTC.

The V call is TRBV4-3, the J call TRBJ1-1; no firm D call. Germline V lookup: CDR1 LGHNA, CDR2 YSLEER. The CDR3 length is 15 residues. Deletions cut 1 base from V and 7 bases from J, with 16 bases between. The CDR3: CASSQGLASWGEAFF. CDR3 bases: TGCGCCAGCAGCCAAGGTCTTGCCTCCTGGGGTGAAGCTTTCTTT.

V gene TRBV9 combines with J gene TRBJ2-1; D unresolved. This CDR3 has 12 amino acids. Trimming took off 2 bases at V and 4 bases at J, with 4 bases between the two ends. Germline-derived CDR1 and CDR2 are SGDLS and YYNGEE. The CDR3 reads CASSVMYNEQFF. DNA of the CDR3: TGTGCCAGCAGCGTTATGTACAATGAGCAGTTCTTC.

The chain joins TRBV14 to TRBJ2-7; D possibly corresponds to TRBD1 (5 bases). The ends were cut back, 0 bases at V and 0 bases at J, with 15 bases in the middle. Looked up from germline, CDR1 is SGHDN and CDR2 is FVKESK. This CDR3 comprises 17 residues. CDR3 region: CASSQDHVGRVSYEQYF. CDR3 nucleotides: TGTGCCAGCAGCCAAGATCATGTGGGCAGGGTCTCCTACGAGCAGTACTTC.

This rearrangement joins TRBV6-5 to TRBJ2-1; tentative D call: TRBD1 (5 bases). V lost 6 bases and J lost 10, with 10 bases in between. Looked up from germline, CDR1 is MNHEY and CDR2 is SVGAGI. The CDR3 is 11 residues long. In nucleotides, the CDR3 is TGTGCCAGCAGCCAGGGCCCGGAGCAGTTCTTC. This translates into CASSQGPEQFF.

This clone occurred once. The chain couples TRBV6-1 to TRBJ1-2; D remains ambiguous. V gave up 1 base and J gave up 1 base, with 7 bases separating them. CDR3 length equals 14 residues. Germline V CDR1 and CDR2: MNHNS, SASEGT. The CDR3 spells CASSEGWSNYGYTF. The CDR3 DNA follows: TGTGCCAGCAGTGAAGGTTGGAGTAACTATGGCTACACCTTC.

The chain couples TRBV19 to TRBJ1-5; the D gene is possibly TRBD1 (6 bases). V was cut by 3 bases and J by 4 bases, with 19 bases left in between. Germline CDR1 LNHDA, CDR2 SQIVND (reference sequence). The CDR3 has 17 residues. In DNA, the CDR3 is TGTGCCAGTAGTATTCTACAGGGAGGCGTTAGTAATCAGCCCCAGCATTTT. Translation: CASSILQGGVSNQPQHF.

The CDR3 nucleotides read TGTGCCAGCAGCTCGACCGGGACTCTCCGAGATACGCAGTATTTT. As protein: CASSSTGTLRDTQYF. This chain links TRBV7-8 with TRBJ2-3; weak D call: TRBD2 (6 bases). Trimming stripped 4 bases from V and 5 bases from J, with 16 bases between. CDR3 length: 15 amino acids. Germline CDR1 and CDR2: SGHVS and FQNEAQ.

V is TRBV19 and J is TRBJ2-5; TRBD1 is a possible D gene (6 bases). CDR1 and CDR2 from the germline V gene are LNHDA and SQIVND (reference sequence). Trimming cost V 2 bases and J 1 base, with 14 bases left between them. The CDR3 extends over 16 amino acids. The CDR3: CASSISFRQVQETQYF. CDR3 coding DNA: TGTGCCAGTAGTATAAGTTTCCGACAGGTCCAAGAGACCCAGTACTTC.

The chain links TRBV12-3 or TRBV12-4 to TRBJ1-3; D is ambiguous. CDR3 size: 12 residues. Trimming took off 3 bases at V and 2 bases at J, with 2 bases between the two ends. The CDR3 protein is CASSFTGNTIYF. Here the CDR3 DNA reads TGTGCCAGCAGTTTCACTGGAAACACCATATATTTT.

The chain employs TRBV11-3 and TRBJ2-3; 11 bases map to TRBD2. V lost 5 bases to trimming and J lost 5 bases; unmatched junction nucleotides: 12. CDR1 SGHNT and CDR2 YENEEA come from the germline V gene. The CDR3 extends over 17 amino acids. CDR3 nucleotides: TGTGCCAGCAGCACCCGTAGCGGGGGGGGACCAGGAGATACGCAGTATTTT. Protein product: CASSTRSGGGPGDTQYF. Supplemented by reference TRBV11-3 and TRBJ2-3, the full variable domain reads EAGVVQSPRYKIIEKKQPVAFWCNPISGHNTLYWYLQNLGQGPELLIRYENEEAVDDSQLPKDRFSAERLKGVDSTLKIQPAELGDSAVYLCASSTRSGGGPGDTQYFGPGTRLTVL.

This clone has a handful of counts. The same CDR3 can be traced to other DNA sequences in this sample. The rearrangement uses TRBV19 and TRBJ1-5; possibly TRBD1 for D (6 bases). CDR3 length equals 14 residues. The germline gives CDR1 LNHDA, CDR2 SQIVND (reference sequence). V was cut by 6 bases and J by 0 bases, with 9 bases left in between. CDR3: CASRRTVSNQPQHF. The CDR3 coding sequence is TGTGCCAGTAGAAGGACAGTTAGCAATCAGCCCCAGCATTTT.

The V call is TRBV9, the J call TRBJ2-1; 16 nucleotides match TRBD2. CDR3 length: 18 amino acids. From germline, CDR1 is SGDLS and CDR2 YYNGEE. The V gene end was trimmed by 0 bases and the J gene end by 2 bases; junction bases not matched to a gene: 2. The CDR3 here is CASSVAGTSGGAYNEQFF. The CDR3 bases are TGTGCCAGCAGCGTAGCAGGGACTAGCGGGGGGGCCTACAATGAGCAGTTCTTC.

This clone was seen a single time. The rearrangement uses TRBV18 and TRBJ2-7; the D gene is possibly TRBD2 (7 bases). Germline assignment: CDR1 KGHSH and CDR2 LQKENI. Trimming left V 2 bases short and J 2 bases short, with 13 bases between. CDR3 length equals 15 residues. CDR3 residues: CASSPGSGDTYEQYF. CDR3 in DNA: TGTGCCAGCTCACCAGGGAGCGGGGACACCTACGAGCAGTACTTC.

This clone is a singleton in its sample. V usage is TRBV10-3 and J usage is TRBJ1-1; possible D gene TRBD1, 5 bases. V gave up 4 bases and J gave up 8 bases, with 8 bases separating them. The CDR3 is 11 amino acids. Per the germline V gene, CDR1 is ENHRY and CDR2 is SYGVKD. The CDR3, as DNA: TGTGCCATCAGTGTAGGGGTCGAAGCTTTCTTT. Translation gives CAISVGVEAFF.

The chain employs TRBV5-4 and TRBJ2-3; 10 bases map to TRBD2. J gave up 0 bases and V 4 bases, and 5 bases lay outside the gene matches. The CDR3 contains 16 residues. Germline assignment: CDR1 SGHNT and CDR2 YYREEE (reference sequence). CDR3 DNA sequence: TGTGCCAGCAGCCTGCGACTAGCGGGTAGCACAGATACGCAGTATTTT. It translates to CASSLRLAGSTDTQYF.

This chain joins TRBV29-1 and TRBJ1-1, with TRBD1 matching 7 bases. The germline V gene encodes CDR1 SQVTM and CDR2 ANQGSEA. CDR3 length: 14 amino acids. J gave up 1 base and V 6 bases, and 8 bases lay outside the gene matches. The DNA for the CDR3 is TGCAGCGTGGGGATAGGGGGCCAGAACACTGAAGCTTTCTTT. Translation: CSVGIGGQNTEAFF.

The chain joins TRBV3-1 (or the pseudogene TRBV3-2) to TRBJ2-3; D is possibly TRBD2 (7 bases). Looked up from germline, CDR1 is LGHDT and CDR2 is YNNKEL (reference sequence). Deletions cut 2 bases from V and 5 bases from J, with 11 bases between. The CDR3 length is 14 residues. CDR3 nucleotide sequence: TGTGCCAGCAGCCAAAGGGGGGGTGGAGATACGCAGTATTTT. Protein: CASSQRGGGDTQYF.